Listed here is a single T cell receptor (beta chain). V lost 4 bases, J lost 4 bases, and 14 bases lay in between. The CDR3 loop spans 14 amino acids. The germline V gene encodes CDR1 SGDLS and CDR2 YYNGEE. This sample was included in a study of T cells in narcolepsy. Using immunoSEQ multiplex PCR, the repertoire was profiled, and TCRdb retains in-frame clones only, with some absent. The table has 25,000 to 35,000 clones, roughly 80% seen once. The sequenced material came from CD45RA- memory CD4+ T cells from PBMCs. The V call is TRBV9, the J call TRBJ1-2, with a weak D call TRBD1 (5 bases). The sequence came from a human donor with narcolepsy. For the CDR3, the DNA is TGTGCCAGCAGCTCCACCGACAGCCGCTATGGCTACACCTTC. Protein sequence: CASSSTDSRYGYTF.